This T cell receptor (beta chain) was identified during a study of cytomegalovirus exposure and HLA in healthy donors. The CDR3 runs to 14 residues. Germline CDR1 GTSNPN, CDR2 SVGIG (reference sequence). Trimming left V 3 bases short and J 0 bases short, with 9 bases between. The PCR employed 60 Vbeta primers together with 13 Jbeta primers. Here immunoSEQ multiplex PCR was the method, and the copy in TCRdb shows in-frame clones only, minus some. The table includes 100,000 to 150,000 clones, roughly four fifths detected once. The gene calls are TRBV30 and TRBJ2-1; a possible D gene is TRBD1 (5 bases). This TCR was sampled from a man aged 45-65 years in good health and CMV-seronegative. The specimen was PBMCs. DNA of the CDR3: TGTGCCTGGAGGGACAAGAGCTCCTACAATGAGCAGTTCTTC. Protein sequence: CAWRDKSSYNEQFF.